These 29 T cell receptor beta chains came from one sample sequenced in a study of T cell responses to AZD1222 COVID-19 vaccine. This table comes from immunoSEQ multiplex PCR, and its TCRdb copy is limited to in-frame clones, with some not included. The sample yields about 97,000 clones, more than 85% seen once. This sample comprised peripheral blood, obtained on day 0 of AZD1222 vaccination. All receptors come from an adult in good health.

The V call is TRBV14, the J call TRBJ2-5; no clear D gene. CDR1 and CDR2 (germline): SGHDN, FVKESK. V was pared by 1 base and J by 5 bases, with 5 bases between. The CDR3 is made up of 12 amino acids. In DNA, the CDR3 is TGTGCCAGCAGCCAAGGTTGGGAGACCCAGTACTTC. It yields the protein CASSQGWETQYF.

This sequence joins TRBV6-5 and TRBJ2-7; D may match TRBD1 or TRBD2 (5 bases each). V gave up 5 bases and J gave up 4 bases, with 15 bases separating them. CDR1 is MNHEY, CDR2 SVGAGI, per germline. The CDR3 is made up of 14 amino acids. CDR3: CASSPSGPPYEQYF. As DNA, the CDR3 is TGTGCCAGCAGTCCCTCGGGACCACCTTACGAGCAGTACTTC.

To note about this clone: The sample contains more than one DNA sequence encoding this CDR3. This chain joins TRBV24-1 and TRBJ2-3; D is possibly TRBD2 (6 bases). Germline V gives CDR1 KGHDR, CDR2 SFDVKD. CDR3 length: 14 residues. The V end lost 0 bases, the J end lost 3 bases, and 6 bases lay between the germline ends. CDR3 nucleotide sequence: TGTGCCACCAGTGATTTGCGGGGGACAGATACGCAGTATTTT. This sequence encodes CATSDLRGTDTQYF.

V and J are TRBV5-1 and TRBJ2-1; 7 bases align to TRBD1. The junction had 11 bases not matched to a gene; V was cut back by 4 bases and J by 1 base. The germline V gene encodes CDR1 SGHRS and CDR2 YFSETQ. The CDR3 covers 17 residues. The CDR3 loop reads CASSMTGLVGSYNEQFF. The DNA for the CDR3 is TGCGCCAGCAGCATGACAGGGCTTGTTGGGTCCTACAATGAGCAGTTCTTC. The complete variable domain, with remaining parts taken from reference TRBV5-1 and TRBJ2-1, reads KAGVTQTPRYLIKTRGQQVTLSCSPISGHRSVSWYQQTPGQGLQFLFEYFSETQRNKGNFPGRFSGRQFSNSRSEMNVSTLELGDSALYLCASSMTGLVGSYNEQFFGPGTRLTVL.

The V gene is TRBV11-2, the J gene TRBJ2-7; D is unclear. Trimming removed 3 bases from V and 2 bases from J, with 11 bases in between. The CDR3 is 14 amino acids. Germline V gene data show CDR1 as SGHAT and CDR2 as FQNNGV. CDR3 protein: CASSFRVIPYEQYF. The CDR3 bases are TGTGCCAGCAGCTTTAGGGTGATCCCCTACGAGCAGTACTTC.

This clone was observed a handful of times. Germline and junction disagree at one end, which may indicate a read error. V is TRBV11-2 and J is TRBJ1-6; a weak D match, TRBD1 (5 bases). Germline values: CDR1 SGHAT, CDR2 FQNNGV. CDR3 length: 11 residues. CDR3 DNA: TGTGCCAGCAGCCCCGGGACCGAGTGCTACTTT. Translating it yields CASSPGTECYF.

The J gene is TRBJ2-5, the V gene TRBV7-2; D might be TRBD2 (6 bases). Per the germline V gene, CDR1 is SGHTA and CDR2 is FQGNSA. CDR3 length equals 13 residues. Trimming stripped 5 bases from V and 1 base from J, with 8 bases between. The CDR3 sequence is CASSRDFQETQYF. CDR3 sequence (DNA): TGTGCCAGCAGCCGGGACTTCCAAGAGACCCAGTACTTC.

This rearrangement joins TRBV5-4 to TRBJ1-2, with D perhaps TRBD1 (5 bases). The CDR3 runs to 13 residues. Germline loops: CDR1 SGHNT, CDR2 YYREEE (reference sequence). The V end lost 4 bases, the J end lost 4 bases, and 11 bases lay between the germline ends. The DNA of the CDR3 is TGTGCCAGCAGCCGTCAAGGGGTCTATGGCTACACCTTC. Amino acid sequence: CASSRQGVYGYTF.

Here the CDR3 DNA reads TGTGCCAGCAGCCCGGGGGGCAATCAGCCCCAGCATTTT. Translation gives CASSPGGNQPQHF. The V call is TRBV7-2, the J call TRBJ1-5; D possibly corresponds to TRBD1 (5 bases). The CDR3 sequence is 13 residues long. CDR1 is SGHTA and CDR2 is FQGNSA in the germline V gene. Trimming took off 5 bases at V and 2 bases at J, with 7 bases between the two ends.

The chain combines TRBV3-1 (or the pseudogene TRBV3-2) with TRBJ1-1; 9 positions match TRBD1. Germline-derived CDR1 and CDR2 are LGHDT and YNNKEL (reference sequence). V dropped 5 bases and J dropped 3; count of bases not matched to a gene: 7. This CDR3 is built from 15 residues. This CDR3 is CASSWGQGGDTEAFF. CDR3 bases: TGTGCCAGCAGCTGGGGACAGGGAGGGGACACTGAAGCTTTCTTT.

This chain connects TRBV5-1 to TRBJ2-1, with D possibly being TRBD1 or TRBD2 (5 bases each). Trimming removed 4 bases at V and 3 bases at J, with 17 bases between. This CDR3 comprises 16 residues. The germline gives CDR1 SGHRS, CDR2 YFSETQ. The CDR3 here is CASSEAGTKIYNEQFF. The CDR3, as DNA: TGCGCCAGCAGCGAAGCCGGGACGAAGATCTACAATGAGCAGTTCTTC.

The rearrangement links TRBV2 to TRBJ1-4; TRBD1 is a possible D gene (5 bases). Germline V gene sequence: CDR1 SNHLY, CDR2 FYNNEI. Trimming pared 6 bases from V and 8 bases from J, leaving 19 bases between. The CDR3 is 15 residues long. The CDR3 region has the DNA TGTGCCAGCAGGGGGGGGATGGACCCCAGGGAAAAACTGTTTTTT. Translating it yields CASRGGMDPREKLFF.

J is TRBJ2-7 and V is TRBV30; 8 bases match TRBD1. The CDR3 length is 13 residues. With V trimmed by 1 base and J by 6 bases, 5 bases remained unmatched. CDR1 and CDR2 (germline): GTSNPN, SVGIG (reference sequence). CDR3 sequence reads: CAWSGTGIPEQYF. The CDR3 DNA reads TGTGCCTGGAGTGGGACAGGGATCCCCGAGCAGTACTTC.

V gene TRBV5-1 combines with J gene TRBJ1-6, with TRBD1 identical over 7 bases. In germline, CDR1 is SGHRS, CDR2 YFSETQ. J gave up 7 bases and V 4 bases, and 8 bases lay outside the gene matches. The CDR3 totals 15 residues. DNA of the CDR3: TGCGCCAGCAGCCGTCATACAGGGGACAATTCACCCCTCCACTTT. This translates into CASSRHTGDNSPLHF.

V and J are TRBV28 and TRBJ1-4, with D tentatively TRBD1 (5 bases). Germline V gives CDR1 MDHEN, CDR2 SYDVKM. The CDR3 is 15 residues long. Trimming removed 7 bases at V and 5 bases at J, with 17 bases between. The CDR3 sequence: CASTGSRGWNEKLFF. CDR3 DNA: TGTGCCAGCACTGGCAGCCGGGGGTGGAATGAAAAACTGTTTTTT.

The gene calls are TRBV4-2 and TRBJ2-1; 8 bases align to TRBD2. The germline gives CDR1 LGHNA, CDR2 YNFKEQ. With V trimmed by 0 bases and J by 7 bases, 11 bases remained unmatched. The CDR3 covers 17 residues. CDR3 region: CASSQDVRREVVNEQFF. CDR3 sequence (DNA): TGTGCCAGCAGCCAAGATGTAAGGCGGGAGGTAGTAAATGAGCAGTTCTTC.

The J gene is TRBJ2-4, the V gene TRBV19; perhaps TRBD2 as D (5 bases). The CDR3 sequence is 17 residues long. V lost 5 bases and J 1 base, leaving 18 bases between the germline ends. Per the germline V gene, CDR1 is LNHDA and CDR2 is SQIVND (reference sequence). CDR3 nucleotides: TGTGCCAGTAGTCCCCGGGGAAGGCCTAGCGCCAAAAACATTCAGTACTTC. Its translation is CASSPRGRPSAKNIQYF.

The chain recombines TRBV9 with TRBJ1-1; tentative D call: TRBD1 (5 bases). V shed 0 bases and J shed 1 base, with 19 bases lying between them. The germline gives CDR1 SGDLS, CDR2 YYNGEE. The CDR3 length is 18 residues. This chain's CDR3 is CASSVGTPPPTRNTEAFF. In DNA, the CDR3 is TGTGCCAGCAGCGTAGGGACACCACCGCCCACGAGGAACACTGAAGCTTTCTTT.

This rearrangement joins TRBV5-1 to TRBJ2-5; TRBD2 aligns across 14 bases. Trimming cost V 4 bases and J 1 base; bases outside gene matches: 3. Germline-derived CDR1 and CDR2 are SGHRS and YFSETQ. The CDR3 is 16 amino acids. CDR3 bases: TGCGCCAGCAGCACGGGACTAGCGGGAGTCCAAGAGACCCAGTACTTC. This translates into CASSTGLAGVQETQYF.

The V gene is TRBV3-1 (or the pseudogene TRBV3-2), the J gene TRBJ2-1; perhaps TRBD2 as D (6 bases). V was pared by 5 bases and J by 2 bases, with 7 bases between. The germline V gene has CDR1 LGHDT and CDR2 YNNKEL (reference sequence). This CDR3 region has 13 residues. DNA of the CDR3: TGTGCCAGCAGCGGGGGGACCTACAATGAGCAGTTCTTC. Encoded protein: CASSGGTYNEQFF.

The chain carries TRBV2 and TRBJ1-2; D is ambiguous. The CDR3 loop spans 12 amino acids. Trimming took 5 bases from V and 3 from J, leaving 7 bases between them. The germline V gene encodes CDR1 SNHLY and CDR2 FYNNEI. Here the CDR3 reads CASSWADYGYTF. In DNA, the CDR3 is TGTGCCAGCAGTTGGGCGGACTATGGCTACACCTTC.

This clone was observed once. The V call is TRBV3-1 (or the pseudogene TRBV3-2), the J call TRBJ1-5, with D possibly TRBD1 on 5 matching bases. Trimming left V 4 bases short and J 4 bases short, with 8 bases between. CDR3 size: 13 residues. The germline V gene has CDR1 LGHDT and CDR2 YNNKEL (reference sequence). The CDR3 region is CASSPRVNQPQHF. For the CDR3, the DNA is TGTGCCAGCAGCCCCAGGGTTAATCAGCCCCAGCATTTT.

The rearrangement joins TRBV7-8 to TRBJ1-2; 7 bases match TRBD1. Germline CDR1 reads SGHVS; CDR2 reads FQNEAQ. The CDR3 covers 14 residues. With V trimmed by 1 base and J by 4 bases, 3 bases remained unmatched. CDR3 region: CASSLGDRAYGYTF. Written as DNA, the CDR3 is TGTGCCAGCAGCTTAGGTGACAGGGCCTATGGCTACACCTTC.

This chain links TRBV28 with TRBJ2-7, with 7 bases matching TRBD1. The CDR3 covers 13 residues. Germline CDR1 is MDHEN and CDR2 is SYDVKM. The CDR3 protein is CVTAPGGTYEQYF. The DNA for the CDR3 is TGTGTCACCGCCCCAGGGGGAACCTACGAGCAGTACTTC.

The chain uses TRBV6-2 or TRBV6-3 and TRBJ2-2; TRBD2 agrees at 7 bases. The CDR3 has 15 amino acids. The J segment lost 6 bases and the V segment lost 2 bases, leaving 6 bases of the junction unmatched. Germline V lookup: CDR1 MNHEY, CDR2 SVGEGT. The CDR3 DNA follows: TGTGCCAGCAGTTACCACGGACTAGAGGCCGGGGAGCTGTTTTTT. Translated: CASSYHGLEAGELFF.

This clone has a handful of counts. The chain combines TRBV7-9 with TRBJ2-3; unclear D gene. There are 15 residues in the CDR3. With 1 base removed from V and 0 bases from J, the gap between germline ends came to 8 bases. Germline V CDR1 and CDR2: SEHNR, FQNEAQ (reference sequence). CDR3 amino acids: CASSLVGPSTDTQYF. For the CDR3, the DNA is TGTGCCAGCAGCTTAGTAGGGCCTAGCACAGATACGCAGTATTTT.

The CDR3 DNA is TGTGCCAGCAGTTTTAACAGGCAAGAGACCCAGTACTTC. This translates into CASSFNRQETQYF. The J gene is TRBJ2-5, the V gene TRBV27, with a weak D call TRBD1 (5 bases). This CDR3 comprises 13 residues. The V and J ends lost 3 bases and 2 bases respectively, with 7 bases between them. CDR1 is MNHEY, CDR2 SMNVEV, per germline (reference sequence).

This sequence joins TRBV28 and TRBJ1-5; D gene unclear. The V end was cut by 1 base, the J end by 11 bases, with 9 bases between. Germline V gene data show CDR1 as MDHEN and CDR2 as SYDVKM. The CDR3 has 12 amino acids. In DNA form, the CDR3 reads TGTGCCAGCAGTTTATACGGCCAAACCCAGCATTTT. Its translation: CASSLYGQTQHF. Full variable domain (missing parts from reference TRBV28 and TRBJ1-5): DVKVTQSSRYLVKRTGEKVFLECVQDMDHENMFWYRQDPGLGLRLIYFSYDVKMKEKGDIPEGYSVSREKKERFSLILESASTNQTSMYLCASSLYGQTQHFGDGTRLSIL.

The chain recombines TRBV29-1 with TRBJ2-1, with D uncertain. The CDR3 has 16 residues. Germline CDR1 and CDR2: SQVTM and ANQGSEA. V lost 6 bases, J lost 0 bases, and 18 bases lay in between. CDR3 sequence (DNA): TGCAGCGTCCGCACCCCCTGGGCGGCCTCCTACAATGAGCAGTTCTTC. This gives the protein CSVRTPWAASYNEQFF.